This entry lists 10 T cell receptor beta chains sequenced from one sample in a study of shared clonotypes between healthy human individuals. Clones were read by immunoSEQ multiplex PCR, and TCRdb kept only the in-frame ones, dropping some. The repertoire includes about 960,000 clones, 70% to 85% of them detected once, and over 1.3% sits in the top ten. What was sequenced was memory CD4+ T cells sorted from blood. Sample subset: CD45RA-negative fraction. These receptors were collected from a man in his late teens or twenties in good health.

DNA for the CDR3: TGCGCCAGCAGCGAATTACAGGGAGGGAACACTGAAGCTTTCTTT. It encodes CASSELQGGNTEAFF. V and J are TRBV5-1 and TRBJ1-1, with D possibly being TRBD1 (6 bases). Germline-derived CDR1 and CDR2 are SGHRS and YFSETQ. The CDR3 is made up of 15 amino acids. Trimming removed 4 bases from V and 1 base from J, with 14 bases in between.

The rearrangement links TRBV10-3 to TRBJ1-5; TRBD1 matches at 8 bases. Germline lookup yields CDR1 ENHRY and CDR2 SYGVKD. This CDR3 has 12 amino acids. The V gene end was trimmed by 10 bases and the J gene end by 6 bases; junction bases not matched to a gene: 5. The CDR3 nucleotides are TGTGCCACCGAAGACAGGGGTCAGCCCCAGCATTTT. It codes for CATEDRGQPQHF.

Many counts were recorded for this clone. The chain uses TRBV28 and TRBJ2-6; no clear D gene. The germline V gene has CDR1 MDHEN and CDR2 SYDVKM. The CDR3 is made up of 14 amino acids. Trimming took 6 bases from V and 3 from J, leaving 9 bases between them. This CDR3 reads CASRPEDGANVLTF. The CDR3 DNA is TGTGCCAGCAGACCCGAGGATGGGGCCAACGTCCTGACTTTC.

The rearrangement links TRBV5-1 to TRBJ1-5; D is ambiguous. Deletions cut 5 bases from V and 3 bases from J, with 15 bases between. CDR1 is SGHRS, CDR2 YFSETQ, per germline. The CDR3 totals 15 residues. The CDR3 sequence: CASSRGPEINQPQHF. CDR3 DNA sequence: TGCGCCAGCAGTCGTGGGCCAGAGATCAATCAGCCCCAGCATTTT.

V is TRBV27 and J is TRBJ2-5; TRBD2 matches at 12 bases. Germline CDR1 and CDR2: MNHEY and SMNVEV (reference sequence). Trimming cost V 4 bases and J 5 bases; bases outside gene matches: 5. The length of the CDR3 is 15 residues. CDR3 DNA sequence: TGTGCCAGCAGTTCTAGCGGGGGGGTGGTGGAGACCCAGTACTTC. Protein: CASSSSGGVVETQYF.

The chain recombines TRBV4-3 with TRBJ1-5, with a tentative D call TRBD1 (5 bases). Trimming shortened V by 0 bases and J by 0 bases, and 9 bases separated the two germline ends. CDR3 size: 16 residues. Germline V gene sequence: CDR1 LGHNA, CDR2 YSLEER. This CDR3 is CASSQDRGDSNQPQHF. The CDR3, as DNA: TGCGCCAGCAGCCAAGATAGAGGGGATAGCAATCAGCCCCAGCATTTT.

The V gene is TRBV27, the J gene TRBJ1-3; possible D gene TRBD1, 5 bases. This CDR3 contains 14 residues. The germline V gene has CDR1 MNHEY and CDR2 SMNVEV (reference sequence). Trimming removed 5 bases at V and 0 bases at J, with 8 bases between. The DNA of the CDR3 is TGTGCCAGCAGTAAGGGGCTCTCTGGAAACACCATATATTTT. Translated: CASSKGLSGNTIYF.

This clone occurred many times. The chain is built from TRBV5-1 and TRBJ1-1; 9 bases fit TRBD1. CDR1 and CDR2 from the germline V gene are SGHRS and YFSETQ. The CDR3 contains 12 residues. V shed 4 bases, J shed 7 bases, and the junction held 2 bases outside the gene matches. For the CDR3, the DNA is TGCGCCAGCAGCCGGACAGGGGATGAAGCTTTCTTT. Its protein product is CASSRTGDEAFF.

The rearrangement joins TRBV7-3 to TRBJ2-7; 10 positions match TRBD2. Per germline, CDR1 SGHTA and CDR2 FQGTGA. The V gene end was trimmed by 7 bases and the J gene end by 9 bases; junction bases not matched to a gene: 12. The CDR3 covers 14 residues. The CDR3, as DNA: TGTGCCAGCATACCTAGCGGGGGCACTTGCGGGCAGTACTTC. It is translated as CASIPSGGTCGQYF.

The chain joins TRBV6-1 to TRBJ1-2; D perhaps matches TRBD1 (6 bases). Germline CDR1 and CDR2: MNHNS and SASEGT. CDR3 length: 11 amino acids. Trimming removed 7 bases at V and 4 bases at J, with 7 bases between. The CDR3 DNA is TGTGCCAGCACCAGGGGCTATGGCTACACCTTC. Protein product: CASTRGYGYTF.